This TCR beta chain was recovered during a study of molecular identifiers for immune sequencing clone quantification. This clonotype was recorded at least ten times. No antigen is known for it. Using its own MiXCR run on the PCR reads, TCRdb lists one record per CDR3 protein. This table holds some 96,000 distinct CDR3 sequences, 20% to 25% found once. Study results and caveats: Jurkat TCR RNA spiked in from one cell could reportedly be detected among approximately 1 million naive cells. Effector cells had over 99% of their molecules in clones above 20 RNA copies, while naive cells had under 1%.

The material sequenced was naive CD8+ T cells from blood, with Jurkat cell RNA spiked in. Subset meaning: FACS-sorted CD8+CD4-CCR7+CD45RA+ naive T cells. The receptor's source is a human donor in good health. Some libraries in this study had Jurkat cell RNA spiked in.

In DNA form, the CDR3 reads TGTGCCAGCACTCCGGGGACAGGGAGCCACGAGCAGTACTTC. This translates into CASTPGTGSHEQYF. The rearrangement links TRBV6-5 to TRBJ2-7; the match to TRBD1 covers 9 bases. After removal of 7 bases from V and 5 bases from J, the junction contained 9 bases not matched to a gene. The CDR3 is made up of 14 amino acids. Per germline, CDR1 MNHEY and CDR2 SVGAGI.